The clone carrying this T cell receptor (beta chain) was detected only once. The data stem from a study of blood T cell repertoires in COVID-19. Study processing details: Reference gene primer amplification yielded estimated nucleated cell counts. This table comes from immunoSEQ multiplex PCR, and its TCRdb copy is limited to in-frame clones, with some not included. That table furnishes V, J and clone size, whereas the DNA furnished D and trimming. The sample has roughly 100,000 clones, about 80% seen once; the top ten hold about 6.5%. Trimming removed 0 bases at V and 4 bases at J, with 10 bases between. Germline CDR1 reads SGHRS; CDR2 reads YFSETQ. The CDR3 has 14 residues.

The chain links TRBV5-1 to TRBJ1-2; the D is unclear. The TCR comes from a man between 65 and 80 years old with acute or convalescent COVID-19. The material sequenced was peripheral blood. The CDR3, as DNA: TGCGCCAGCAGCTTGGTCGACGGACTCTATGGCTACACCTTC. It encodes CASSLVDGLYGYTF. Supplemented by reference TRBV5-1 and TRBJ1-2, the full variable domain reads KAGVTQTPRYLIKTRGQQVTLSCSPISGHRSVSWYQQTPGQGLQFLFEYFSETQRNKGNFPGRFSGRQFSNSRSEMNVSTLELGDSALYLCASSLVDGLYGYTFGSGTRLTVV.